These 6 T cell receptor beta chains were all obtained from the same sample, sequenced in a study of blood T cell repertoires in COVID-19. Profiled with immunoSEQ multiplex PCR; TCRdb holds only in-frame clones, not every one. The sample has roughly 290,000 clones; around 90% are singletons. The sample consisted of PBMCs or T cells enriched from blood (not recorded which). Receptors were obtained from a middle-aged woman who had recovered from COVID-19.

The V gene is TRBV11-2, the J gene TRBJ2-3, with TRBD2 matching 11 bases. The ends lost 8 bases at V and 0 bases at J; junction bases unmatched: 4. CDR1 is SGHAT and CDR2 is FQNNGV in the germline V gene. The CDR3 contains 15 residues. Here the CDR3 reads CASPSGGSSTDTQYF. Here the CDR3 DNA reads TGTGCCAGCCCTAGCGGGGGGTCTAGCACAGATACGCAGTATTTT. The full variable domain, with the rest looked up from reference TRBV11-2 and TRBJ2-3, is EAGVAQSPRYKIIEKRQSVAFWCNPISGHATLYWYQQILGQGPKLLIQFQNNGVVDDSQLPKDRFSAERLKGVDSTLKIQPAKLEDSAVYLCASPSGGSSTDTQYFGPGTRLTVL.

The chain has TRBV11-1 and TRBJ2-1, with 9 bases that match TRBD1. The V and J ends lost 5 bases and 7 bases, in that order; junction bases with no gene match: 6. The CDR3 covers 14 residues. CDR1 and CDR2 (germline): SGHAT, FQDESV (reference sequence). The CDR3 region has the DNA TGTGCCAGCAGCCCTGGACAGGGGTGGAATGAGCAGTTCTTC. This encodes CASSPGQGWNEQFF.

V usage is TRBV7-8 and J usage is TRBJ1-2, with 8 bases matching TRBD1. After removal of 2 bases from V and 2 bases from J, the junction contained 4 bases not matched to a gene. Germline lookup yields CDR1 SGHVS and CDR2 FQNEAQ. There are 15 residues in the CDR3. This CDR3 is CASSLRAGGNYGYTF. CDR3 DNA sequence: TGTGCCAGCAGCTTAAGGGCAGGGGGCAACTATGGCTACACCTTC.

In its sample, this clone was seen a few times. This chain uses TRBV27 with TRBJ1-2; D gene uncertain. This CDR3 has 15 residues. Germline values: CDR1 MNHEY, CDR2 SMNVEV (reference sequence). Between the trimmed V and J ends, which lost 8 bases and 4 bases, there was a span of 20 bases. This chain's CDR3 is CASGTNLAGPYGYTF. DNA for the CDR3: TGTGCCAGCGGAACAAATCTTGCGGGCCCCTATGGCTACACCTTC.

The chain is built from TRBV7-2 and TRBJ1-1, with D possibly being TRBD1 (5 bases). The ends were cut back, 5 bases at V and 6 bases at J, with 16 bases in the middle. Germline V gene sequence: CDR1 SGHTA, CDR2 FQGNSA. This CDR3 is built from 14 residues. CDR3 residues: CASSPAGLMPEAFF. The DNA for the CDR3 is TGTGCCAGCAGCCCTGCAGGGTTAATGCCTGAAGCTTTCTTT. Full variable domain (rest looked up from reference TRBV7-2 and TRBJ1-1): GAGVSQSPSNKVTEKGKDVELRCDPISGHTALYWYRQSLGQGLEFLIYFQGNSAPDKSGLPSDRFSAERTGGSVSTLTIQRTQQEDSAVYLCASSPAGLMPEAFFGQGTRLTVV.

For this clone: An end of the junction differs from the germline gene, which may be a read error. This chain links TRBV11-2 with TRBJ2-5; possibly TRBD1 for D (5 bases). The CDR3 sequence is 14 residues long. Germline CDR1 SGHAT, CDR2 FQNNGV. CDR3 DNA sequence: TGTGCCAGCAGTTTAGGACATATCCAAGAGACCCAGTACTTC. Protein product: CASSLGHIQETQYF.